The present entry profiles one T cell receptor beta chain with its context. Its antigen is unidentified. These data come from a study of OX40 agonist ivuxolimab in advanced cancers. Study-wide context: Eligibility rules accepted prior anti-PD-1, anti-PD-L1 or anti-CTLA-4 therapy, and around 44% had some. Study observations and caveats: The average count of expanded clones was higher among CD8+ T cells than among CD4+.

Assay: immunoSEQ multiplex PCR; the TCRdb copy retains only in-frame clones and omits some. The repertoire includes about 33,000 clones, 89% of them detected once, and more than 25% sits in the top ten. This sequence originates from an adult with an advanced solid tumor such as melanoma, head and neck, liver or kidney cancer. Material: CD4+ or CD8+ T cells sorted from blood, obtained in a trial of the OX40 agonist ivuxolimab.

CDR3 loop: CASSSSWTGIRETQYF. As DNA, the CDR3 is TGTGCCAGCAGTTCTTCCTGGACAGGGATAAGGGAGACCCAGTACTTC. V gene TRBV2 combines with J gene TRBJ2-5, with 8 nucleotides matching TRBD1. Germline V CDR1 and CDR2: SNHLY, FYNNEI. The CDR3 is made up of 16 amino acids. V lost 5 bases and J lost 5; bases outside the gene matches: 13.